One and the same sample provided the 20 T cell receptor beta chains below, sequenced in a study of regulatory T cells in long-lasting Graves disease. Arm-PCR of CDR3 regions and iRepertoire HTBI primers were used to build TCR beta libraries. TCRdb re-called the multiplex PCR reads with MiXCR, one entry per CDR3 protein. The sample shows approximately 540,000 distinct CDR3 sequences, around 12% of them seen only once. Specified time point: newly diagnosed GD, antithyroid drugs for less than 3 months. RNA isolated from PBMCs was used to make the TCR library. This sample also appeared in a second study, on T cells in Graves' hyperthyroidism and ophthalmopathy.

The source was peripheral blood mononuclear cells (PBMCs), collected at new diagnosis, from a patient treated with antithyroid drugs. All receptors come from a woman aged 25 to 45 with Graves disease.

The DNA for the CDR3 is TGTGCCATCAGTGAGTCATTGTATGAAGCTTTCTTT. Translated, it gives CAISESLYEAFF. The V gene is TRBV10-3, the J gene TRBJ1-1; D call uncertain. This CDR3 spans 12 amino acids. Germline assignment: CDR1 ENHRY and CDR2 SYGVKD. Deletions cut 0 bases from V and 7 bases from J, with 6 bases between.

This clonotype came up a few times. Given a much more abundant clone one base away, this may be a read error. J is TRBJ1-2 and V is TRBV7-2; no clear D gene. Trimming pared 1 base from V and 8 bases from J, leaving 11 bases between. This CDR3 is built from 13 residues. Per germline, CDR1 SGHTA and CDR2 FQGNSA. The CDR3 DNA reads TGTGCCAGCAGCTTAGGAGGCCTCGAGGGCTACACCTTC. This gives the protein CASSLGGLEGYTF.

This chain joins TRBV6-1 and TRBJ1-5; 8 bases match TRBD1. Trimming took 4 bases from V and 1 from J; bases not matched to a gene: 6. Germline CDR1 and CDR2: MNHNS and SASEGT. CDR3 length: 16 residues. The CDR3 DNA reads as TGTGCCAGCAGTGCCTCAGGGGGCTTCAGCAATCAGCCCCAGCATTTT. Protein: CASSASGGFSNQPQHF.

This clonotype was seen many times. J is TRBJ2-3 and V is TRBV27; D unresolved. Trimming took 4 bases from V and 7 from J, leaving 15 bases between them. CDR3 length equals 14 residues. Germline-derived CDR1 and CDR2 are MNHEY and SMNVEV (reference sequence). The CDR3 spells CASSSTDIRNTQYF. The CDR3 DNA is TGTGCCAGCAGTTCAACCGATATCAGAAATACGCAGTATTTT.

This clonotype was seen more than once but under ten times. A much larger clone is a single base away; this may be a read error. J is TRBJ1-2 and V is TRBV11-2; D is perhaps TRBD1 (5 bases). The CDR3 runs 16 residues. V dropped 5 bases and J dropped 6 bases, with 22 bases sitting between them. Germline V gene data show CDR1 as SGHAT and CDR2 as FQNNGV. The CDR3 region has the DNA TGTGCCAGCAGCCTGGGATCCCGGGGGTACGCGAATGGCTACACCTTC. It translates to CASSLGSRGYANGYTF. The whole variable domain, remainder taken from reference TRBV11-2 and TRBJ1-2, is EAGVAQSPRYKIIEKRQSVAFWCNPISGHATLYWYQQILGQGPKLLIQFQNNGVVDDSQLPKDRFSAERLKGVDSTLKIQPAKLEDSAVYLCASSLGSRGYANGYTFGSGTRLTVV.

In its sample, this clonotype was seen many times. This chain links TRBV30 with TRBJ1-2; D is ambiguous. This CDR3 is built from 12 residues. With 4 bases removed from V and 2 bases from J, the gap between germline ends came to 8 bases. Germline CDR1 and CDR2: GTSNPN and SVGIG (reference sequence). The CDR3 sequence: CAWTFGNYGYTF. The CDR3 bases are TGTGCCTGGACCTTCGGGAACTATGGCTACACCTTC.

This clonotype was counted at least ten times. This rearrangement joins TRBV6-5 to TRBJ2-7; 11 positions agree with TRBD2. The CDR3 has 16 amino acids. V dropped 1 base and J dropped 6; count of bases not matched to a gene: 8. Germline lookup yields CDR1 MNHEY and CDR2 SVGAGI. For the CDR3, the DNA is TGTGCCAGCAGTTACTTACTAGCGGGAGTGGTAGGCGAGCAGTACTTC. Protein product: CASSYLLAGVVGEQYF.

The V gene is TRBV4-3, the J gene TRBJ2-1; 11 bases fit TRBD2. V trimming: 2 bases; J trimming: 3 bases; junction bases outside the gene matches: 15. Looked up from germline, CDR1 is LGHNA and CDR2 is YSLEER. This CDR3 is built from 20 residues. The CDR3 DNA reads as TGCGCCAGCAGCCAACAGAAAGCGGTACTAGGACTAGCGGGCTACAATGAGCAGTTCTTC. It yields the protein CASSQQKAVLGLAGYNEQFF.

There are many counts of this clonotype. The chain combines TRBV25-1 with TRBJ2-3; 8 nucleotides match TRBD2. The CDR3 runs to 16 residues. Losses at the gene ends were 4 bases for V and 2 bases for J; bases not matched to a gene: 8. The germline gives CDR1 MGHDK, CDR2 SYGVNS. CDR3 region: CASSVPGLELTDTQYF. In DNA form, the CDR3 reads TGTGCCAGCAGTGTGCCGGGACTAGAACTCACAGATACGCAGTATTTT.

The genes are TRBV7-9 and TRBJ1-1, with TRBD1 identical over 7 bases. Germline V CDR1 and CDR2: SEHNR, FQNEAQ (reference sequence). This CDR3 contains 15 residues. The V segment lost 5 bases and the J segment 1 base; nucleotides outside the gene matches: 7. CDR3: CASSTDRVRNTEAFF. CDR3 coding DNA: TGTGCCAGCAGCACCGACAGGGTAAGGAACACTGAAGCTTTCTTT.

The chain has TRBV28 and TRBJ2-7; D could derive from TRBD1 or TRBD2 (6 bases each). Germline-derived CDR1 and CDR2 are MDHEN and SYDVKM. V dropped 7 bases and J dropped 2 bases, with 12 bases sitting between them. The CDR3 loop spans 13 amino acids. The CDR3 sequence: CASKGGPTYEQYF. CDR3 DNA sequence: TGTGCCAGCAAGGGGGGACCCACCTACGAGCAGTACTTC.

This clonotype was observed at least ten times. The gene calls are TRBV5-1 and TRBJ1-2, with D possibly TRBD1 on 6 matching bases. Germline V CDR1 and CDR2: SGHRS, YFSETQ. This CDR3 contains 14 residues. The germline V and J ends were trimmed by 2 bases and 3 bases, with 11 bases remaining between them. CDR3 sequence: CASSLQGSDYGYTF. The CDR3 coding sequence is TGCGCCAGCAGCTTACAGGGATCAGACTATGGCTACACCTTC.

This clonotype showed up just a few times. The chain links TRBV13 to TRBJ1-2; D perhaps matches TRBD1 (6 bases). CDR3 length equals 15 residues. Per the germline V gene, CDR1 is PRHDT and CDR2 is FYEKMQ (reference sequence). Trimming shortened V by 2 bases and J by 8 bases, and 18 bases separated the two germline ends. CDR3 protein: CASSLSTERRGGYTF. In DNA, the CDR3 is TGTGCCAGCAGCTTATCGACGGAACGAAGGGGGGGCTACACCTTC.

This clonotype has only a few counts. Relative to the germline gene, one junction end is altered; a read error may explain this. This sequence joins TRBV29-1 and TRBJ2-7; a possible D gene is TRBD1 (5 bases). The CDR3 length is 14 residues. The germline V gene has CDR1 SQVTM and CDR2 ANQGSEA. The CDR3 protein is CSVREGQGWYEQHF. CDR3 in DNA: TGCAGCGTTAGAGAAGGGCAGGGTTGGTACGAGCAGCACTTC.

At least ten counts were recorded for this clonotype. The chain employs TRBV30 and TRBJ1-2; no clear D. CDR1 GTSNPN and CDR2 SVGIG come from the germline V gene (reference sequence). With 3 bases removed from V and 2 bases from J, the gap between germline ends came to 16 bases. CDR3 length equals 15 residues. The DNA of the CDR3 is TGTGCCTGGAGGGCGACTGCGTTTTTGAACTATGGCTACACCTTC. It specifies CAWRATAFLNYGYTF.

This clonotype was seen a few times. This chain connects TRBV5-1 to TRBJ2-1, with 9 bases lining up with TRBD2. CDR1 is SGHRS and CDR2 is YFSETQ in the germline V gene. CDR3 length: 20 residues. The V gene end was trimmed by 4 bases and the J gene end by 0 bases; junction bases not matched to a gene: 17. The CDR3 loop is CASSHLGTSPVGSSYNEQFF. The CDR3 DNA reads as TGCGCCAGCAGCCACCTAGGGACTAGCCCTGTGGGAAGCTCCTACAATGAGCAGTTCTTC.

This clonotype was seen at least ten times. The rearrangement joins TRBV19 to TRBJ2-1; 10 bases map to TRBD1. CDR3 size: 15 residues. In germline, CDR1 is LNHDA, CDR2 SQIVND (reference sequence). Losses at the gene ends were 3 bases for V and 7 bases for J; bases not matched to a gene: 6. The CDR3 nucleotides are TGTGCCAGTAGTATCGACAGGGGGCATCGGAATGAGCAGTTCTTC. Its translation is CASSIDRGHRNEQFF.

This clonotype was observed at least ten times. The rearrangement links TRBV11-3 to TRBJ2-1, with D hard to call. CDR3 size: 15 residues. Trimming took 0 bases from V and 5 from J, leaving 11 bases between them. Per the germline V gene, CDR1 is SGHNT and CDR2 is YENEEA. The CDR3 is CASSLEGQVHNEQFF. CDR3 sequence (DNA): TGTGCCAGCAGCTTAGAGGGTCAGGTACACAATGAGCAGTTCTTC.

This clonotype has at least ten counts. V is TRBV10-3 and J is TRBJ1-1; the D gene is possibly TRBD1 (6 bases). The CDR3 runs 14 residues. V was trimmed by 2 bases and J by 0 bases, leaving 7 bases between them. In germline, CDR1 is ENHRY, CDR2 SYGVKD. CDR3 sequence reads: CAISENRVNTEAFF. CDR3 nucleotides: TGTGCCATCAGTGAGAACAGGGTGAACACTGAAGCTTTCTTT.

This clonotype was picked up many times. V usage is TRBV12-3 or TRBV12-4 and J usage is TRBJ2-1; D gene ambiguous. Trimming cost V 6 bases and J 0 bases, with 15 bases left between them. The CDR3 is made up of 16 amino acids. CDR3 region: CASRPLLESSYNEQFF. The CDR3 DNA is TGTGCCAGCAGACCCCTACTGGAGAGCTCCTACAATGAGCAGTTCTTC.